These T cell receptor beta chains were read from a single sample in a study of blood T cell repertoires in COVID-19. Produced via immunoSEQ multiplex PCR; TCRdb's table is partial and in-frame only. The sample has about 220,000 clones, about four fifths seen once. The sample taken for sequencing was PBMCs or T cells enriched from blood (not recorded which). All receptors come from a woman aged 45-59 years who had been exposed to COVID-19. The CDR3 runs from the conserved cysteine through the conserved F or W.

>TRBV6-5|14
CASSTQGASYGYTF
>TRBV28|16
CASSSPQGVSNQPQHF
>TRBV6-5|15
CASRMSQGPASPLHF
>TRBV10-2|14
CASSEGRDRAEAFF
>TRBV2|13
CASSGGLGEKLFF
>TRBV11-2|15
CASSFGTRAGETQYF
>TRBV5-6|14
CASTPGAGGTEAFF
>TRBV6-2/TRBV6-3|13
CASSADRNTEAFF
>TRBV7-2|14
CASSKDPRGEKLFF
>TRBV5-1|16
CASSLDLGTRSYGYTF
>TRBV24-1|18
CATPPRDRALSGANVLTF
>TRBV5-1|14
CASSLVRPSYGYTF
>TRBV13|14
CASSLRGRMDTQYF
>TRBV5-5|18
CASSPRTSGGAGTGELFF
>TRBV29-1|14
CSVVTRQLLETQYF
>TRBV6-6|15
CASSYSEGLGYGYTF
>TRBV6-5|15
CASLRPGIAGEEQYF
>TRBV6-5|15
CASKEGFANDYGYTF
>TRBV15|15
CATSRDLLSNQPQHF
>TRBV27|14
CASSTLTGAGGYTF
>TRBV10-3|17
CAPGTGTGGVGANVLTF
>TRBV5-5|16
CASSFLTGTGNNGYTF
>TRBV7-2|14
CASSFWGVKYEQYF
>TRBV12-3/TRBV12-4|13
CASSLAGDTEAFF
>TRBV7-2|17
CASSLVTGGSLNTEAFF
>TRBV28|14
CASSKQGWGNEQFF
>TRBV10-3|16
CAISERSGGSYNEQFF
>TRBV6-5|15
CASSYEPGLNTEAFF
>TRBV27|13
CASGTGTGYGYTF
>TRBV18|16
CASSENTGRAKNIQYF
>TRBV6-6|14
CASSRSTGYTEAFF
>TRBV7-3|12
CASSPLAGEQFF
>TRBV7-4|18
CASSFQIGQASSYNEQFF
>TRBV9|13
CASSVAGQTEAFF
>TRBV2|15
CASSPKEHSNQPQHF
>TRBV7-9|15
CASSSRTGGYSEAFF
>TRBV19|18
CASSDAGQGVGGNQPQHF
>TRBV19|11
CATKWEYEQYF
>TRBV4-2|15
CASSTRTPSTDTQYF
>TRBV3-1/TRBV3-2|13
CASSQGFRETQYF
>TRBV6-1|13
CASSELDLGGYTF
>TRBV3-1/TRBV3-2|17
CASSQDPRGGLKDTQYF
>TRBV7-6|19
CASSSQTPTSGVPTREQYF
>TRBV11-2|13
CASSLETVYEQYF
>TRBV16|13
CASSPDSYTEAFF
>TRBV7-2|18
CASSSRGLAGGPYNEQFF
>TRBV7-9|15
CASSLERGSYNEQFF
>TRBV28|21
CASSLPSQQGAMSSGANVLTF
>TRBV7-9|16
CASSLGSGGARETQYF
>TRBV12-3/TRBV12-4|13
CASGNRVPYGYTF